Described below is a single TCR beta chain sequence and its context. Germline CDR1 DFQATT, CDR2 SNEGSKA (reference sequence). The CDR3 has 13 residues. V gave up 1 base and J gave up 0 bases, with 6 bases separating them. Using its own MiXCR run on the RACE reads, TCRdb lists one record per CDR3 protein. The sample has about 190,000 distinct CDR3 sequences, around 25% seen once; the top ten hold over 2%. The sample is drawn from a study of human T cells and chemical hapten exposure. Stated time point: patch test 3, about 24 weeks after DPC sensitization. The treatment: therapeutic diphenylcyclopropenone sensitization with weekly scalp DPC.

The rearrangement links TRBV20-1 to TRBJ1-1; D is undetermined. This clonotype was sampled from a woman aged 40 to 55 with alopecia areata. Some clones in this sample may be carry-over from other donors' samples. The specimen comprised whole blood, sampled in connection with sensitization to the hapten diphenylcyclopropenone (DPC). The CDR3, as DNA: TGCAGTGCTAGAGGTGTTGTGAACACTGAAGCTTTCTTT. This encodes CSARGVVNTEAFF.